These T cell receptor beta chains were read from a single sample in a study of human versus mouse CDR3 diversity and MHC coevolution. Profiling relied on immunoSEQ multiplex PCR, and the TCRdb table lists in-frame clones only, not all of them. Counted here are about 83,000 clones, roughly 90% occurring once; the ten biggest clones make up approximately 0.15%. Sequencing input: naive CD4+ T cells from blood. The receptors here all came from a person aged 25-75 years in good health. CDR3s include the opening cysteine and the closing phenylalanine or tryptophan. A D gene is named only where the DNA matches it firmly.

J gene | D gene | V gene | CDR3 protein | CDR3 DNA
TRBJ2-1 | TRBD1 | TRBV23-1 | CASSRVSADRVHEQFF | TGCGCCAGCAGCCGGGTATCCGCGGACAGGGTTCATGAGCAGTTCTTC
TRBJ1-2 | TRBD1 | TRBV6-5 | CASSQGAYGYTF | TGTGCCAGCAGTCAGGGGGCTTACGGCTACACCTTC
TRBJ2-1 | TRBD1 | TRBV2 | CASTPGQGSYNEQFF | TGTGCCAGCACTCCGGGACAGGGCTCCTACAATGAGCAGTTCTTC
TRBJ1-3 | NA | TRBV27 | CASSFRGAGNTIYF | TGTGCCAGCAGTTTTAGAGGAGCTGGAAACACCATATATTTT
TRBJ2-1 | NA | TRBV21-1 | CASSKGGSSYNEQFF | TGTGCCAGCAGCAAAGGTGGGAGCTCCTACAATGAGCAGTTCTTC
TRBJ1-1 | TRBD1 | TRBV29-1 | CSVGGQGIRRAEAFF | TGCAGCGTGGGGGGACAGGGGATAAGAAGGGCTGAAGCTTTCTTT
TRBJ1-6 | NA | TRBV10-2 | CASSETGGLTNSPLHF | TGCGCCAGCAGCGAAACGGGGGGACTTACTAATTCACCCCTCCACTTT
TRBJ2-3 | TRBD2 | TRBV5-1 | CASSLARLAGVSTDTQYF | TGCGCCAGCAGCTTGGCCCGGCTAGCGGGGGTAAGCACAGATACGCAGTATTTT
TRBJ2-4 | TRBD2 | TRBV28 | CASRVAGGRSYF | TGTGCCAGCAGGGTAGCGGGGGGGCGGTCGTACTTC
TRBJ2-2 | NA | TRBV30 | CAWRGQVNTGELFF | TGTGCCTGGAGGGGGCAGGTAAACACCGGGGAGCTGTTTTTT
TRBJ2-1 | TRBD2 | TRBV30 | CAWRGTSGGYNEQFF | TGTGCCTGGAGGGGGACTAGCGGGGGATACAATGAGCAGTTCTTC
TRBJ1-5 | NA | TRBV2 | CASSDWGGSNQPQHF | TGTGCCAGCAGTGATTGGGGGGGTAGCAATCAGCCCCAGCATTTT
TRBJ2-7 | NA | TRBV6-1 | CASSEGLTEGAYEQYF | TGTGCCAGCAGTGAAGGGCTGACAGAAGGGGCCTACGAGCAGTACTTC